The 28 T cell receptor beta chains reported below all come from one sample, sequenced in a study of T cells in Graves' hyperthyroidism and ophthalmopathy. Amplification of TCR beta CDR3 regions was performed using RNA transcripts as template. The primer set for the first-round RT-PCR of the TCR CDR3 was HTBI. TCRdb recomputed calls from the multiplex PCR reads with MiXCR, one row per CDR3 protein. The table has 500,000 to 600,000 distinct CDR3 sequences, 16% seen once. Sequenced sample: blood. Receptors originate from a woman under 30 with Graves' hyperthyroidism.

The V call is TRBV11-1, the J call TRBJ2-4; D might be TRBD1 (5 bases). Germline CDR1 is SGHAT and CDR2 is FQDESV (reference sequence). V was shortened by 5 bases and J by 0 bases, with 23 bases between the two germline ends. The CDR3 contains 19 residues. CDR3 amino acids: CASSPRVGDQRGAKNIQYF. CDR3 nucleotides: TGTGCCAGCAGCCCCCGGGTAGGGGATCAGAGAGGAGCCAAAAACATTCAGTACTTC.

This rearrangement joins TRBV5-6 to TRBJ2-2; D is possibly TRBD2 (5 bases). Trimming pared 0 bases from V and 6 bases from J, leaving 15 bases between. The CDR3 length is 16 residues. Germline V gene data show CDR1 as SGHDT and CDR2 as YYEEEE. The CDR3 here is CASSLVGWLAPGELFF. CDR3 nucleotide sequence: TGTGCCAGCAGCTTGGTGGGCTGGCTAGCCCCCGGGGAGCTGTTTTTT.

This clonotype was observed a few times. The rearrangement links TRBV29-1 to TRBJ1-1; unclear D gene. This CDR3 contains 13 residues. Germline values: CDR1 SQVTM, CDR2 ANQGSEA. V shed 4 bases and J shed 1 base, with 10 bases lying between them. The CDR3 here is CSVVRTENTEAFF. CDR3 in DNA: TGCAGCGTTGTGAGAACCGAGAACACTGAAGCTTTCTTT.

In its sample, this clonotype was seen a few times. The chain employs TRBV7-2 and TRBJ1-3, with 7 bases aligning to TRBD1. The CDR3 is made up of 15 amino acids. V shed 2 bases, J shed 6 bases, and the junction held 7 bases outside the gene matches. Germline loops: CDR1 SGHTA, CDR2 FQGNSA. The CDR3 spells CASSLSSGGVNTIYF. The CDR3 nucleotides are TGTGCCAGCAGCTTAAGTTCAGGGGGAGTAAACACCATATATTTT.

A note on this clonotype: At one end, the junction sequence differs from germline, possibly due to a read error. The gene calls are TRBV7-2 and TRBJ1-3, with no clear D. There are 14 residues in the CDR3. CDR1 and CDR2 (germline): SGHTA, FQGNSA. As DNA, the CDR3 is TGTGCCAGCAGAACCCATGGAATTGGAGACACCATATATTTT. Translation gives CASRTHGIGDTIYF.

The chain couples TRBV29-1 to TRBJ2-7, with D unresolved. Germline CDR1 is SQVTM and CDR2 is ANQGSEA. Trimming removed 5 bases from V and 0 bases from J, with 8 bases in between. CDR3 size: 12 residues. The CDR3 nucleotides read TGCAGCGTTATACAAAACTCCTACGAGCAGTACTTC. Translating it yields CSVIQNSYEQYF.

The table lists this clonotype with many counts. V usage is TRBV15 and J usage is TRBJ2-7; D is undetermined. The CDR3 loop spans 14 amino acids. Trimming left V 1 base short and J 4 bases short, with 11 bases between. Germline CDR1 and CDR2: LNHNV and YYDKDF (reference sequence). The CDR3 sequence: CATSRVGSSYEQYF. The DNA of the CDR3 is TGTGCCACCAGCAGAGTAGGTAGTAGTTACGAGCAGTACTTC.

This clonotype was seen at least ten times. V is TRBV7-2 and J is TRBJ2-5, with D tentatively TRBD2 (6 bases). Germline V gives CDR1 SGHTA, CDR2 FQGNSA. CDR3 length equals 15 residues. V lost 5 bases and J 6 bases, leaving 19 bases between the germline ends. The CDR3, as DNA: TGTGCCAGCAGCCCTATTTGGGGGACTGGACAGACCCAGTACTTC. Residues: CASSPIWGTGQTQYF. Using reference TRBV7-2 and TRBJ2-5 for the parts outside the CDR3, the full variable domain is GAGVSQSPSNKVTEKGKDVELRCDPISGHTALYWYRQSLGQGLEFLIYFQGNSAPDKSGLPSDRFSAERTGGSVSTLTIQRTQQEDSAVYLCASSPIWGTGQTQYFGPGTRLLVL.

J is TRBJ2-7 and V is TRBV27; D ambiguous. Germline values: CDR1 MNHEY, CDR2 SMNVEV (reference sequence). This CDR3 is 15 amino acids long. The V and J ends lost 0 bases and 2 bases respectively, with 11 bases between them. The chain's CDR3 is CASSLSAVDTYEQYF. In nucleotides, the CDR3 is TGTGCCAGCAGTTTATCCGCCGTCGATACCTACGAGCAGTACTTC.

This clonotype has just a few counts. This chain connects TRBV20-1 to TRBJ2-4; either TRBD1 or TRBD2 may supply D (6 bases each). V lost 6 bases, J lost 6 bases, and 21 bases lay in between. The germline V gene encodes CDR1 DFQATT and CDR2 SNEGSKA (reference sequence). The CDR3 has 15 residues. The CDR3 DNA reads TGCAGTGCGCCCCCACGGTGGGGGGCCCGAAACATTCAGTACTTC. Protein sequence: CSAPPRWGARNIQYF.

This clonotype was seen a handful of times. The V gene is TRBV6-2 or TRBV6-3, the J gene TRBJ1-1; TRBD1 is a possible D gene (5 bases). Germline lookup yields CDR1 MNHEY and CDR2 SVGEGT. The CDR3 runs to 14 residues. V was shortened by 6 bases and J by 1 base, with 12 bases between the two germline ends. CDR3 DNA sequence: TGTGCCAGCAGGCCCCCGGGGCCGAACACTGAAGCTTTCTTT. It encodes CASRPPGPNTEAFF.

The chain is built from TRBV13 and TRBJ2-3; TRBD1 might be the D (7 bases). Trimming shortened V by 4 bases and J by 2 bases, and 19 bases separated the two germline ends. Germline CDR1 reads PRHDT; CDR2 reads FYEKMQ (reference sequence). The CDR3 runs to 17 residues. The CDR3 sequence is CASSSPQGGPFTDTQYF. The DNA of the CDR3 is TGTGCCAGCAGCTCCCCCCAGGGGGGCCCTTTCACAGATACGCAGTATTTT.

This clonotype was found a few times. The V gene is TRBV6-6, the J gene TRBJ2-7; tentatively, D is TRBD1 (6 bases). Trimming shortened V by 2 bases and J by 4 bases, and 6 bases separated the two germline ends. Germline loops: CDR1 MNHNY, CDR2 SVGAGI (reference sequence). The CDR3 contains 12 residues. CDR3 sequence reads: CASSYTGYEQYF. The CDR3 DNA follows: TGTGCCAGCAGTTACACAGGGTACGAGCAGTACTTC.

Details on this clonotype: A much larger clone differs from this one at a single base, so this may be a read error. CDR3: CSAVLGESSYEQYF. The DNA of the CDR3 is TGCAGCGCTGTACTGGGTGAAAGCTCCTACGAGCAGTACTTC. This chain links TRBV29-1 with TRBJ2-7; the D is unclear. Trimming took off 7 bases at V and 0 bases at J, with 16 bases between the two ends. Germline CDR1 is SQVTM and CDR2 is ANQGSEA. The length of the CDR3 is 14 residues.

This clonotype came up many times. The rearrangement links TRBV6-1 to TRBJ2-3; TRBD2 agrees at 11 bases. V shed 6 bases, J shed 2 bases, and the junction held 10 bases outside the gene matches. Per the germline V gene, CDR1 is MNHNS and CDR2 is SASEGT. The CDR3 consists of 17 residues. Written as DNA, the CDR3 is TGTGCCAGCAGCCCGCCGAGACTAGCGGGGCTCACAGATACGCAGTATTTT. Its protein is CASSPPRLAGLTDTQYF.

This clonotype was counted many times. The rearrangement joins TRBV27 to TRBJ2-3, with TRBD2 matching over 8 bases. This CDR3 is 15 amino acids long. CDR1 is MNHEY, CDR2 SMNVEV, per germline (reference sequence). Germline trimming cut 5 bases from V and 2 bases from J; bases unmatched to any gene: 6. The CDR3 region is CASSPGGRTTDTQYF. As DNA, the CDR3 is TGTGCCAGCAGTCCGGGGGGGAGGACCACAGATACGCAGTATTTT.

At least ten counts were recorded for this clonotype. V and J are TRBV28 and TRBJ1-4; TRBD1 matches at 7 bases. The V segment lost 7 bases and the J segment 7 bases; nucleotides outside the gene matches: 9. The CDR3 consists of 14 residues. CDR1 MDHEN and CDR2 SYDVKM come from the germline V gene. The CDR3 DNA follows: TGTGCCAGCACCAAACAGGGGAAGGCTGAAAAACTGTTTTTT. It translates to CASTKQGKAEKLFF.

This clonotype has a count of ten or more. The gene calls are TRBV12-3 or TRBV12-4 and TRBJ1-1; D unresolved. V lost 7 bases and J 0 bases, leaving 15 bases between the germline ends. The CDR3 runs 15 residues. The DNA of the CDR3 is TGTGCCAGCACCCAGACTAGGAGCATGAACACTGAAGCTTTCTTT. Its protein is CASTQTRSMNTEAFF.

This clonotype was observed at least ten times. This chain links TRBV6-2 or TRBV6-3 with TRBJ2-5, with a possible D match to TRBD1 (6 bases). V lost 5 bases and J 5 bases, leaving 12 bases between the germline ends. Germline loops: CDR1 MNHEY, CDR2 SVGEGT. The CDR3 runs to 13 residues. The CDR3 loop reads CASSPYRAETQYF. The CDR3 nucleotides are TGTGCCAGCAGTCCTTACAGGGCGGAGACCCAGTACTTC.

The chain links TRBV5-1 to TRBJ1-3; D perhaps matches TRBD1 (5 bases). Germline V lookup: CDR1 SGHRS, CDR2 YFSETQ. Trimming took 4 bases from V and 0 from J, leaving 20 bases between them. The CDR3 sequence is 18 residues long. DNA of the CDR3: TGCGCCAGCAGCGTTTCGCTCCGGGACGCGAGCTCTGGAAACACCATATATTTT. Translation gives CASSVSLRDASSGNTIYF.

This clonotype occurred once. The CDR3 here is CASSGHPMTYEQYF. CDR3 in DNA: TGTGCCAGCAGTGGACACCCGATGACCTACGAGCAGTACTTC. The chain is built from TRBV25-1 and TRBJ2-7; no clear D gene. The CDR3 covers 14 residues. Germline V gene data show CDR1 as MGHDK and CDR2 as SYGVNS. Trimming shortened V by 4 bases and J by 2 bases, and 12 bases separated the two germline ends.

This clonotype was seen only a few times. The J gene is TRBJ2-3, the V gene TRBV7-9; TRBD1 might be the D (5 bases). The CDR3 contains 15 residues. Germline V gene data show CDR1 as SEHNR and CDR2 as FQNEAQ (reference sequence). The ends were cut back, 0 bases at V and 3 bases at J, with 10 bases in the middle. CDR3 sequence (DNA): TGTGCCAGCAGCTTAGCTAGGGGCCCGACAGATACGCAGTATTTT. Its translation is CASSLARGPTDTQYF. The full variable domain, with the rest looked up from reference TRBV7-9 and TRBJ2-3, is DTGVSQNPRHKITKRGQNVTFRCDPISEHNRLYWYRQTLGQGPEFLTYFQNEAQLEKSRLLSDRFSAERPKGSFSTLEIQRTEQGDSAMYLCASSLARGPTDTQYFGPGTRLTVL.

Points on this clonotype: Possible read error: a much larger clone is one base away. This likely comes from a read error, as the CDR3 has no conserved phenylalanine or tryptophan at its end. The chain combines TRBV20-1 with TRBJ2-7, with D perhaps TRBD2 (5 bases). Germline V gene sequence: CDR1 DFQATT, CDR2 SNEGSKA (reference sequence). The length of the CDR3 is 15 residues. In DNA form, the CDR3 reads TGCAGCGCTAGAGATAGGAGGAAGAGCTCCTACGAGCAGTACTCC. This translates into CSARDRRKSSYEQYS.

The chain recombines TRBV6-2 or TRBV6-3 with TRBJ2-1; D perhaps matches TRBD1 (6 bases). Looked up from germline, CDR1 is MNHEY and CDR2 is SVGEGT. CDR3 size: 17 residues. V was pared by 7 bases and J by 4 bases, with 23 bases between. CDR3: CASTHPEQGPPYNEQFF. DNA for the CDR3: TGTGCCAGCACCCATCCAGAGCAGGGGCCTCCTTACAATGAGCAGTTCTTC.

There are a few counts of this clonotype. The chain is built from TRBV5-6 and TRBJ2-1; D is possibly TRBD2 (6 bases). Germline V lookup: CDR1 SGHDT, CDR2 YYEEEE. This CDR3 has 16 amino acids. V shed 1 base and J shed 6 bases, with 17 bases lying between them. The CDR3 loop is CASSLLGGAPPNEQFF. The CDR3 bases are TGTGCCAGCAGCTTGTTGGGGGGAGCCCCCCCCAATGAGCAGTTCTTC. Together with reference TRBV5-6 and TRBJ2-1, the CDR3 gives the full variable domain: DAGVTQSPTHLIKTRGQQVTLRCSPKSGHDTVSWYQQALGQGPQFIFQYYEEEERQRGNFPDRFSGHQFPNYSSELNVNALLLGDSALYLCASSLLGGAPPNEQFFGPGTRLTVL.

This clonotype was recorded at least ten times. This sequence joins TRBV7-9 and TRBJ1-3, with D tentatively TRBD1 (5 bases). The CDR3 loop spans 17 amino acids. The germline V gene encodes CDR1 SEHNR and CDR2 FQNEAQ (reference sequence). Trimming stripped 5 bases from V and 0 bases from J, with 17 bases between. The CDR3 coding sequence is TGTGCCAGCAGCCTCCGCTTTCGGGGCGCCTCTGGAAACACCATATATTTT. Its translation is CASSLRFRGASGNTIYF.

The table lists this clonotype with a few counts. The chain is built from TRBV20-1 and TRBJ1-6, with D perhaps matching TRBD1 (5 bases). The V end lost 6 bases, the J end lost 8 bases, and 17 bases lay between the germline ends. The V gene's germline CDR1 is DFQATT and CDR2 SNEGSKA (reference sequence). The CDR3 runs to 14 residues. The CDR3 reads CSAIRGLADSPLHF. Written as DNA, the CDR3 is TGCAGTGCCATACGGGGACTCGCTGATTCACCCCTCCACTTT.

In its sample, this clonotype was seen a few times. The chain combines TRBV6-1 with TRBJ2-1, with 7 bases lining up with TRBD2. The germline V gene has CDR1 MNHNS and CDR2 SASEGT. CDR3 length equals 16 residues. Trimming took 5 bases from V and 4 from J; bases not matched to a gene: 11. Written as DNA, the CDR3 is TGTGCCAGCAGTCGTCCGGGAGCGGGACTATACAATGAGCAGTTCTTC. It encodes CASSRPGAGLYNEQFF.